This T cell receptor beta chain was sequenced during a study of T cell repertoires in cytomegalovirus infection. Study details: TCR beta signatures that were public indicated CMV infection and matching HLA type. Study observations and caveats: Summed frequency of public TCR beta families distinguished CMV carriers with the relevant HLA. Dominating the ex vivo response were TCR beta clonotypes that were CMV-specific and HLA-C-restricted.

V shed 6 bases and J shed 5 bases, with 10 bases lying between them. The CDR3 sequence is 12 residues long. TCRdb passed the reads through MiXCR, listing each CDR3 protein once. The sample carries approximately 390,000 distinct CDR3 sequences, roughly 36% recorded once. This clonotype has at least ten counts. Its antigen is not identified. The TCR comes from a human donor in good health (CMV status not recorded). Some clones in this sample may be carry-over from other donors' samples. The starting material was cultured PBMCs, obtained from culture after CMV antigen stimulation. J is TRBJ1-2 and V is TRBV12-3 or TRBV12-4; unclear D gene. CDR3 sequence (DNA): TGTGCCAGCAGCAGAGGAGGTTATGGCTACACCTTC. It encodes CASSRGGYGYTF.